This T cell receptor (beta chain) derives from a study of post-analysis software for immune sequencing data. Study details: Disease trajectories encompassed relapsing-remitting, secondary progressive and progressive-relapsing multiple sclerosis.

Trimming removed 3 bases from V and 4 bases from J; junction bases left unmatched: 7. The germline V gene has CDR1 KGHDR and CDR2 SFDVKD. CDR3 length: 15 residues. A note on this clonotype: The target antigen is unknown.

Prepared libraries of TCR beta cDNA carried unique molecular identifiers. T cells, roughly 0.9 to 11 million of them, yielded approximately 500,000 cDNA molecules. TCRdb re-derived calls from the PCR reads in MiXCR, one entry per CDR3 protein. Among roughly 620,000 distinct CDR3 sequences, roughly 47% were seen once, and the ten largest hold around 1.7%. Study outcomes and limitations: Patients carried a few TRBV segments more frequently than controls did, and TRBV5-6, TRBV5-1 and TRBV20-1 were among them. Controls significantly exceeded multiple sclerosis patients in normalized Chao1 diversity.

This sequence joins TRBV24-1 and TRBJ2-7, with TRBD1 identical over 8 bases. The sample consisted of blood. This sequence originates from a girl aged 5-17 years with multiple sclerosis. CDR3 sequence (DNA): TGTGCCACCAGTGATGTAACAGGGGGAGGTTACGAGCAGTACTTC. This sequence encodes CATSDVTGGGYEQYF.